This record covers a single TCR beta chain. The entry originates in a study of blood T cell repertoires in COVID-19. At the level of the study: COVID-19 samples from acute and convalescent phases originated in the United States, Italy and Spain. From T cells, B-cell-depleted T cells, or PBMCs came the material, which was cDNA or gDNA.

In the source study's methods: Estimation of nucleated cell counts was performed using reference gene primer amplification. Data came from immunoSEQ multiplex PCR; TCRdb stores just in-frame clones and leaves some out. The V and J calls and the clone size are those of that table, but D and trimming were determined from the DNA. Of 95,000 to 100,000 clones in the sample, 79% are singletons; the top ten hold less than 20%. This receptor was obtained from a woman older than 75 with active or convalescent COVID-19. Source material: peripheral blood.

The CDR3 protein is CASSFAGETQYF. In nucleotides, the CDR3 is TGTGCCAGCAGCTTTGCAGGCGAGACCCAGTACTTC. The J gene is TRBJ2-5, the V gene TRBV7-9; no reliable D call. Trimming took 3 bases from V and 5 from J, leaving 7 bases between them. The V gene's germline CDR1 is SEHNR and CDR2 FQNEAQ (reference sequence). The CDR3 contains 12 residues.